These 28 T cell receptor beta chains were sequenced from one sample in a study of OX40 agonist ivuxolimab in advanced cancers. Sequenced by immunoSEQ multiplex PCR; TCRdb stores in-frame clones only, minus some. The table shows tens of thousands of clones, with 75% to 90% occurring only once. The source was CD4+ or CD8+ T cells sorted from blood, collected in a trial of the OX40 agonist ivuxolimab. The receptors were sampled from an adult with an advanced solid tumor such as melanoma, head and neck, liver or kidney cancer.

CDR3 sequence reads: CASTLAGGRTDTQYF. The CDR3 DNA reads as TGCGCCAGCACGTTAGCGGGAGGACGCACAGATACGCAGTATTTT. This chain links TRBV5-1 with TRBJ2-3; TRBD2 agrees at 10 bases. The V segment lost 6 bases and the J segment 1 base; nucleotides outside the gene matches: 5. Germline CDR1 SGHRS, CDR2 YFSETQ. The CDR3 covers 15 residues.

V gene TRBV9 combines with J gene TRBJ2-5, with D possibly TRBD2 on 6 matching bases. V lost 3 bases and J 5 bases, leaving 20 bases between the germline ends. CDR3 length: 16 residues. Germline V gene lookup returns CDR1 SGDLS and CDR2 YYNGEE. CDR3 protein: CASSARPGLPWETQYF. The CDR3 region has the DNA TGTGCCAGCAGCGCACGCCCAGGACTACCGTGGGAGACCCAGTACTTC.

The CDR3 bases are TGTGCCAGCAGCCCAACTAGCGGTTCCTACAATGAGCAGTTCTTC. It yields the protein CASSPTSGSYNEQFF. The chain carries TRBV5-4 and TRBJ2-1; 8 nucleotides align to TRBD2. Trimming took 4 bases from V and 1 from J; bases not matched to a gene: 4. The CDR3 is made up of 15 amino acids. CDR1 and CDR2 from the germline V gene are SGHNT and YYREEE (reference sequence).

This chain links TRBV2 with TRBJ1-5; the D gene is possibly TRBD1 (5 bases). Deletions cut 5 bases from V and 4 bases from J, with 18 bases between. This CDR3 contains 16 residues. Germline assignment: CDR1 SNHLY and CDR2 FYNNEI. The CDR3 sequence: CASSSPATELNQPQHF. The CDR3 bases are TGTGCCAGCAGTTCCCCGGCGACAGAACTTAATCAGCCCCAGCATTTT.

The V call is TRBV27, the J call TRBJ2-7; maybe TRBD1 (5 bases). Per germline, CDR1 MNHEY and CDR2 SMNVEV (reference sequence). Trimming shortened V by 5 bases and J by 6 bases, and 14 bases separated the two germline ends. The CDR3 is 13 amino acids. The CDR3 loop reads CASSVIQGAEQYF. DNA of the CDR3: TGTGCCAGCAGTGTTATCCAGGGCGCCGAGCAGTACTTC.

J is TRBJ1-2 and V is TRBV2, with D possibly matching TRBD1 (5 bases). The length of the CDR3 is 12 residues. With 9 bases removed from V and 2 bases from J, the gap between germline ends came to 10 bases. Germline V lookup: CDR1 SNHLY, CDR2 FYNNEI. The CDR3 sequence is CASRQSNYGYTF. CDR3 sequence (DNA): TGTGCCAGTCGACAGTCCAACTATGGCTACACCTTC. Combining the CDR3 with reference TRBV2 and TRBJ1-2 gives the whole variable domain EPEVTQTPSHQVTQMGQEVILRCVPISNHLYFYWYRQILGQKVEFLVSFYNNEISEKSEIFDDQFSVERPDGSNFTLKIRSTKLEDSAMYFCASRQSNYGYTFGSGTRLTVV.

The chain couples TRBV5-5 to TRBJ2-7, with D unclear. The length of the CDR3 is 17 residues. Per the germline V gene, CDR1 is SGHKS and CDR2 is YYEKEE (reference sequence). Trimming left V 3 bases short and J 0 bases short, with 19 bases between. DNA of the CDR3: TGTGCCAGCAGCTATCGGCAAGATACCAGGAGCTCCTACGAGCAGTACTTC. This encodes CASSYRQDTRSSYEQYF.

This clone showed up just once. The rearrangement uses TRBV2 and TRBJ1-5; D gene unclear. Trimming took 2 bases from V and 3 from J, leaving 11 bases between them. Germline V lookup: CDR1 SNHLY, CDR2 FYNNEI. The CDR3 extends over 15 amino acids. CDR3 DNA: TGTGCCAGCAGTGAACTCGGGCAGTACAATCAGCCCCAGCATTTT. The encoded protein is CASSELGQYNQPQHF.

The V gene is TRBV19, the J gene TRBJ2-1, with 7 bases matching TRBD2. V lost 7 bases, J lost 7 bases, and 13 bases stayed unmatched. CDR3 length: 15 amino acids. Germline CDR1 and CDR2: LNHDA and SQIVND (reference sequence). The CDR3 DNA follows: TGTGCCAGTACCGTCGACGCGGGAGCTTTTAATGAGCAGTTCTTC. Protein sequence: CASTVDAGAFNEQFF.

V and J are TRBV19 and TRBJ1-2; 9 bases agree with TRBD1. The CDR3 spans 14 residues. CDR1 and CDR2 from the germline V gene are LNHDA and SQIVND (reference sequence). J lost 7 bases, V lost 3 bases, and 6 bases had no gene match. CDR3 loop: CASSIDRGIFGYTF. DNA of the CDR3: TGTGCCAGTAGTATCGACAGGGGGATTTTTGGCTACACCTTC.

The CDR3: CASSFFPHGATNEKLFF. The DNA of the CDR3 is TGTGCCAGCAGCTTCTTCCCGCACGGAGCAACTAATGAAAAACTGTTTTTT. The chain carries TRBV5-4 and TRBJ1-4; D remains ambiguous. Germline CDR1 and CDR2: SGHNT and YYREEE (reference sequence). CDR3 length: 17 amino acids. V lost 2 bases and J 0 bases, leaving 14 bases between the germline ends.

The chain employs TRBV27 and TRBJ2-1, with TRBD1 matching 11 bases. Trimming cost V 2 bases and J 8 bases; bases outside gene matches: 11. The CDR3 loop spans 17 amino acids. Looked up from germline, CDR1 is MNHEY and CDR2 is SMNVEV (reference sequence). DNA for the CDR3: TGTGCCAGCAGTTTAGGACTCGGGACAGGGGGGGTGGATGAGCAGTTCTTC. Translating gives CASSLGLGTGGVDEQFF.

J is TRBJ1-5 and V is TRBV19; 7 nucleotides align to TRBD1. Germline V gene data show CDR1 as LNHDA and CDR2 as SQIVND (reference sequence). Germline trimming cut 0 bases from V and 6 bases from J; bases unmatched to any gene: 8. The CDR3 sequence is 16 residues long. The CDR3 DNA is TGTGCCAGTAGTATAGATGGATCAGGGGGGGTTCAGCCCCAGCATTTT. It encodes CASSIDGSGGVQPQHF.

CDR3 DNA sequence: TGTGCCAGTAGTATGGCGATAGCGAATAGTGAGCAGTTCTTC. Translated: CASSMAIANSEQFF. J is TRBJ2-1 and V is TRBV19, with TRBD2 as a possible D gene (5 bases). Deletions cut 3 bases from V and 9 bases from J, with 15 bases between. CDR3 size: 14 residues. The germline V gene has CDR1 LNHDA and CDR2 SQIVND (reference sequence).

The chain is built from TRBV7-9 and TRBJ1-1; 11 nucleotides line up with TRBD1. Trimming removed 5 bases from V and 4 bases from J; junction bases left unmatched: 6. Germline V gives CDR1 SEHNR, CDR2 FQNEAQ (reference sequence). The CDR3 extends over 15 amino acids. The CDR3 DNA follows: TGTGCCAGCAGCGGCCCCGGGACAGGGGGCACTGAAGCTTTCTTT. This translates into CASSGPGTGGTEAFF. Variable domain in full (rest from reference TRBV7-9 and TRBJ1-1): DTGVSQNPRHKITKRGQNVTFRCDPISEHNRLYWYRQTLGQGPEFLTYFQNEAQLEKSRLLSDRFSAERPKGSFSTLEIQRTEQGDSAMYLCASSGPGTGGTEAFFGQGTRLTVV.

The chain uses TRBV5-1 and TRBJ1-1; D gene unclear. Per germline, CDR1 SGHRS and CDR2 YFSETQ. CDR3 size: 15 residues. The ends were cut back, 0 bases at V and 6 bases at J, with 15 bases in the middle. The CDR3 reads CASSLDLSRPPEAFF. The CDR3 DNA reads TGCGCCAGCAGCTTGGATCTGTCCAGGCCCCCTGAAGCTTTCTTT.

This chain joins TRBV10-3 and TRBJ2-2, with 9 bases lining up with TRBD1. The CDR3 consists of 14 residues. V was clipped by 6 bases and J by 4 bases; unmatched bases: 3. The germline V gene encodes CDR1 ENHRY and CDR2 SYGVKD. The CDR3 here is CAISGQGSTGELFF. CDR3 coding DNA: TGTGCCATCAGCGGACAGGGGAGCACCGGGGAGCTGTTTTTT.

This sequence joins TRBV6-5 and TRBJ1-6; D uncertain. The CDR3 contains 15 residues. Germline CDR1 MNHEY, CDR2 SVGAGI. The V end lost 2 bases, the J end lost 7 bases, and 12 bases lay between the germline ends. Here the CDR3 DNA reads TGTGCCAGCAGTTACAGACCATCGGGGAATTCACCCCTCCACTTT. The encoded protein is CASSYRPSGNSPLHF.

V gene TRBV10-3 combines with J gene TRBJ2-1; 7 positions match TRBD2. The germline V gene has CDR1 ENHRY and CDR2 SYGVKD. The ends lost 4 bases at V and 10 bases at J; junction bases unmatched: 10. The CDR3 spans 14 residues. The chain's CDR3 is CAISVKGGPGEQFF. CDR3 nucleotide sequence: TGTGCCATCAGTGTTAAGGGAGGGCCTGGGGAGCAGTTCTTC.

The chain links TRBV18 to TRBJ1-1, with D unclear. The CDR3 totals 13 residues. V was clipped by 2 bases and J by 7 bases, with 11 bases between them. CDR1 and CDR2 from the germline V gene are KGHSH and LQKENI. The CDR3 DNA follows: TGTGCCAGCTCACCAATTCGGGCAGGTGAAGCTTTCTTT. As protein: CASSPIRAGEAFF.

The V call is TRBV6-5, the J call TRBJ1-4; D perhaps matches TRBD1 (6 bases). V lost 6 bases to trimming and J lost 10 bases, with 18 bases between them. CDR1 is MNHEY, CDR2 SVGAGI, per germline. CDR3 length equals 14 residues. CDR3 coding DNA: TGTGCCAGCAGCCCCGGGACATTAACCGCAAAACTGTTTTTT. Its protein is CASSPGTLTAKLFF.

J is TRBJ2-5 and V is TRBV18, with 7 bases aligning to TRBD2. V was pared by 4 bases and J by 1 base, with 9 bases of the junction left unmatched. The CDR3 runs to 16 residues. Germline CDR1 and CDR2: KGHSH and LQKENI. Written as DNA, the CDR3 is TGTGCCAGCTCACAAAGGACTAGAATAGTCCAAGAGACCCAGTACTTC. This encodes CASSQRTRIVQETQYF.

The chain uses TRBV9 and TRBJ2-5; D remains unclear. Per germline, CDR1 SGDLS and CDR2 YYNGEE. The V and J ends lost 3 bases and 0 bases respectively, with 18 bases between them. The CDR3 contains 17 residues. The CDR3 DNA is TGTGCCAGCAGCGATGGACCAGGAAAAAGTGACCAAGAGACCCAGTACTTC. Encoded protein: CASSDGPGKSDQETQYF.

The count of this clone is one. The genes are TRBV18 and TRBJ2-1; D gene ambiguous. The CDR3 runs 12 residues. Germline V lookup: CDR1 KGHSH, CDR2 LQKENI. V dropped 1 base and J dropped 8 bases, with 6 bases sitting between them. In DNA form, the CDR3 reads TGTGCCAGCTCACCACTTCGCGATGAGCAGTTCTTC. Translated: CASSPLRDEQFF.

This clone was counted once. The V gene is TRBV5-1, the J gene TRBJ2-7, with a weak D call TRBD1 (6 bases). This CDR3 region has 15 residues. Trimming shortened V by 3 bases and J by 2 bases, and 15 bases separated the two germline ends. Germline CDR1 is SGHRS and CDR2 is YFSETQ. The CDR3 protein is CASSSSGAGTYEQYF. The CDR3 DNA reads as TGCGCCAGCAGCTCCTCAGGGGCCGGCACCTACGAGCAGTACTTC.

The chain uses TRBV5-8 and TRBJ2-5, with 12 bases that match TRBD1. The germline gives CDR1 SGHTS, CDR2 YDEGEE. This CDR3 has 18 amino acids. The ends lost 4 bases at V and 2 bases at J; junction bases unmatched: 12. The CDR3 protein is CASSPGTGGAGAQETQYF. The CDR3 DNA is TGTGCCAGCAGCCCTGGGACAGGGGGCGCCGGGGCACAAGAGACCCAGTACTTC.

This rearrangement joins TRBV11-2 to TRBJ2-5; tentative D call: TRBD1 (5 bases). Germline CDR1 is SGHAT and CDR2 is FQNNGV. The V gene lost 5 bases and the J gene lost 3 bases, with 10 bases spanning the gap. The CDR3 extends over 13 amino acids. The CDR3 region is CASSPDREETQYF. The CDR3 DNA follows: TGTGCCAGCAGCCCTGACAGAGAAGAGACCCAGTACTTC. Together with reference TRBV11-2 and TRBJ2-5, the CDR3 gives the full variable domain: EAGVAQSPRYKIIEKRQSVAFWCNPISGHATLYWYQQILGQGPKLLIQFQNNGVVDDSQLPKDRFSAERLKGVDSTLKIQPAKLEDSAVYLCASSPDREETQYFGPGTRLLVL.

This rearrangement joins TRBV10-3 to TRBJ2-1; D is uncertain. Looked up from germline, CDR1 is ENHRY and CDR2 is SYGVKD. The CDR3 extends over 11 amino acids. Trimming removed 8 bases from V and 2 bases from J, with 4 bases in between. This CDR3 reads CAIGAYNEQFF. CDR3 bases: TGTGCCATCGGGGCCTACAATGAGCAGTTCTTC.